These 23 T cell receptor beta chains were all obtained from the same sample, sequenced in a study of blood T cell repertoires in COVID-19. Only in-frame clones appear in the TCRdb table, and some are missing; sequencing was by immunoSEQ multiplex PCR. Of 95,000 to 150,000 clones detected, more than 75% appear once; the ten largest clones hold approximately 8.1%. What was sequenced was peripheral blood. These receptors came from a man aged 50-60 years with acute or convalescent COVID-19.

The chain combines TRBV13 with TRBJ2-1, with 8 bases identical to TRBD2. The CDR3 extends over 17 amino acids. The V gene end was trimmed by 3 bases and the J gene end by 4 bases; junction bases not matched to a gene: 11. The germline gives CDR1 PRHDT, CDR2 FYEKMQ (reference sequence). CDR3 amino acids: CASSFLTGRGGYNEQFF. For the CDR3, the DNA is TGTGCCAGCAGCTTCCTCACCGGGAGGGGCGGGTACAATGAGCAGTTCTTC.

CDR3 sequence (DNA): TGTGCCAGCAGCCAAAGAACCGGCGGGAGATTCCCCTCCTACGAGCAGTACTTC. This gives the protein CASSQRTGGRFPSYEQYF. V usage is TRBV3-1 (or the pseudogene TRBV3-2) and J usage is TRBJ2-7; 7 bases match TRBD2. Germline V gives CDR1 LGHDT, CDR2 YNNKEL (reference sequence). V lost 2 bases to trimming and J lost 0 bases; unmatched junction nucleotides: 13. The CDR3 loop spans 18 amino acids.

The sample holds one count of this clone. V usage is TRBV7-2 and J usage is TRBJ1-5; tentative D call: TRBD1 (5 bases). This CDR3 is 14 amino acids long. Trimming pared 1 base from V and 7 bases from J, leaving 11 bases between. The germline CDR1 and CDR2 sequences are SGHTA and FQGNSA. The CDR3 DNA reads as TGTGCCAGCAGCTTAGGGGGGAGGGGCCAGCCCCAGCATTTT. Translation: CASSLGGRGQPQHF.

This clone showed up just once. The chain carries TRBV7-9 and TRBJ2-6, with D possibly matching TRBD1 (7 bases). The CDR3 contains 15 residues. V shed 5 bases and J shed 1 base, with 9 bases lying between them. Per the germline V gene, CDR1 is SEHNR and CDR2 is FQNEAQ (reference sequence). CDR3 sequence (DNA): TGTGCCAGCAGCGCGGGACAGTCTGGGGCCAACGTCCTGACTTTC. Encoded protein: CASSAGQSGANVLTF.

The V and J genes are TRBV24-1 and TRBJ2-1; 10 nucleotides agree with TRBD2. The CDR3 totals 16 residues. CDR1 is KGHDR and CDR2 is SFDVKD in the germline V gene. J gave up 9 bases and V 1 base, and 8 bases lay outside the gene matches. The DNA of the CDR3 is TGTGCCACCAGTGATTTAGCGAGCGGGAGGGGGGGTGAGCAGTTCTTC. It specifies CATSDLASGRGGEQFF.

The V call is TRBV18, the J call TRBJ2-5; D remains unclear. CDR3 length: 14 residues. V was trimmed by 0 bases and J by 2 bases, leaving 7 bases between them. Germline assignment: CDR1 KGHSH and CDR2 LQKENI. CDR3 residues: CASSPPSRQETQYF. The CDR3 DNA sequence: TGTGCCAGCTCACCACCGTCTAGACAAGAGACCCAGTACTTC.

The genes are TRBV5-1 and TRBJ2-1; 8 positions agree with TRBD2. V was clipped by 5 bases and J by 4 bases; unmatched bases: 8. The CDR3 has 15 amino acids. Looked up from germline, CDR1 is SGHRS and CDR2 is YFSETQ. The CDR3 DNA reads TGCGCCAGCAGTTCAACTAGCGGACTGTACAATGAGCAGTTCTTC. Translated, it gives CASSSTSGLYNEQFF. Drawing the rest from reference TRBV5-1 and TRBJ2-1, the complete variable domain is KAGVTQTPRYLIKTRGQQVTLSCSPISGHRSVSWYQQTPGQGLQFLFEYFSETQRNKGNFPGRFSGRQFSNSRSEMNVSTLELGDSALYLCASSSTSGLYNEQFFGPGTRLTVL.

The V call is TRBV7-8, the J call TRBJ1-6; 8 bases line up with TRBD1. Unmatched junction bases numbered 12, after V lost 1 base and J lost 10 bases. Germline V CDR1 and CDR2: SGHVS, FQNEAQ. The CDR3 extends over 17 amino acids. The CDR3 DNA sequence: TGTGCCAGCAGCTTAGTTTCAGGGGGCCAGGCCCAATCACCCCTCCACTTT. Its translation: CASSLVSGGQAQSPLHF.

Notes on this clone: The junction departs from germline at one end; a sequencing error may be responsible. The chain links TRBV5-1 to TRBJ2-1; 14 nucleotides match TRBD2. The germline CDR1 and CDR2 sequences are SGHRS and YFSETQ. There are 15 residues in the CDR3. The CDR3 nucleotides are TGCGCCAGCAGAACTGGACTAGCGGGAGGCAATAAGCAGTTCTTC. This translates into CASRTGLAGGNKQFF.

The rearrangement uses TRBV29-1 and TRBJ2-1, with a possible D match to TRBD1 (5 bases). Per germline, CDR1 SQVTM and CDR2 ANQGSEA. The CDR3 runs 11 residues. Trimming stripped 3 bases from V and 7 bases from J, with 7 bases between. CDR3 in amino acids: CSVDRGNEQFF. In DNA, the CDR3 is TGCAGCGTTGATAGGGGTAATGAGCAGTTCTTC.

Only a few counts were recorded for this clone. The chain uses TRBV15 and TRBJ1-1; D not certain. Germline V lookup: CDR1 LNHNV, CDR2 YYDKDF (reference sequence). Trimming took off 5 bases at V and 1 base at J, with 2 bases between the two ends. This CDR3 is 11 amino acids long. This CDR3 is CATSQNTEAFF. The DNA for the CDR3 is TGTGCCACCAGCCAGAACACTGAAGCTTTCTTT.

V usage is TRBV23-1 and J usage is TRBJ1-1; 7 nucleotides align to TRBD1. TRBV23-1 has ORF status, its function being uncertain. CDR3 length: 14 residues. V was clipped by 11 bases and J by 6 bases; unmatched bases: 15. Here the CDR3 reads CARQRKTGQAEAFF. CDR3 coding DNA: TGCGCCCGACAACGTAAGACAGGGCAGGCTGAAGCTTTCTTT.

The sample holds one count of this clone. The chain combines TRBV6-1 with TRBJ1-1, with unresolved D. The CDR3 has 12 residues. Trimming removed 0 bases at V and 6 bases at J, with 5 bases between. Germline CDR1 MNHNS, CDR2 SASEGT. The CDR3 is CASSEAWPEAFF. In DNA form, the CDR3 reads TGTGCCAGCAGTGAAGCCTGGCCTGAAGCTTTCTTT.

This chain joins TRBV21-1 and TRBJ1-5; the table's TRBD1 call for D was not verified on the DNA. TRBV21-1 is labeled a pseudogene. The CDR3 consists of 16 residues. CDR3 in DNA: TGTGCCAGCAGCGAGGAAGACAGGGGGAGCAATCAGCCCCAGCATTTT. This codes for CASSEEDRGSNQPQHF.

The chain employs TRBV5-1 and TRBJ1-3; TRBD1 matches at 7 bases. In germline, CDR1 is SGHRS, CDR2 YFSETQ. J was trimmed by 0 bases and V by 0 bases; bases with no gene match: 3. CDR3 length equals 16 residues. The CDR3 protein is CASSLVGQSSGNTIYF. CDR3 bases: TGCGCCAGCAGCTTGGTGGGACAGAGCTCTGGAAACACCATATATTTT.

The V call is TRBV5-5, the J call TRBJ2-3, with TRBD1 matching over 10 bases. This CDR3 contains 15 residues. The V and J ends lost 4 bases and 3 bases, in that order; junction bases with no gene match: 5. Germline CDR1 is SGHKS and CDR2 is YYEKEE (reference sequence). The chain's CDR3 is CASSTRDRGTDTQYF. As DNA, the CDR3 is TGTGCCAGCAGCACCCGGGACAGGGGTACAGATACGCAGTATTTT.

The chain employs TRBV5-1 and TRBJ2-7, with 9 bases identical to TRBD1. CDR1 and CDR2 (germline): SGHRS, YFSETQ. The CDR3 extends over 16 amino acids. J was trimmed by 6 bases and V by 4 bases; bases with no gene match: 14. CDR3 DNA sequence: TGCGCCAGCAGCCCGGGGGACAGGGAGTTTCTGGGCGAGCAGTACTTC. This encodes CASSPGDREFLGEQYF.

Here the CDR3 reads CASSLGVGRPREGELFF. The CDR3 region has the DNA TGTGCCAGCAGCTTGGGGGTCGGGAGGCCCCGGGAAGGGGAGCTGTTTTTT. The chain carries TRBV5-6 and TRBJ2-2, with 7 bases lining up with TRBD2. CDR1 is SGHDT and CDR2 is YYEEEE in the germline V gene. The CDR3 runs 17 residues. Trimming at V came to 0 bases and at J to 8 bases, leaving 13 bases not matched to a gene. The whole variable domain, remainder taken from reference TRBV5-6 and TRBJ2-2, is DAGVTQSPTHLIKTRGQQVTLRCSPKSGHDTVSWYQQALGQGPQFIFQYYEEEERQRGNFPDRFSGHQFPNYSSELNVNALLLGDSALYLCASSLGVGRPREGELFFGEGSRLTVL.

J is TRBJ1-4 and V is TRBV5-1; a weak D match, TRBD1 (6 bases). V gave up 2 bases and J gave up 8 bases, with 13 bases separating them. The CDR3 consists of 14 residues. The germline gives CDR1 SGHRS, CDR2 YFSETQ. The CDR3, as DNA: TGCGCCAGCAGCTTACAGGGTATCAAGGAAAAACTGTTTTTT. The encoded protein is CASSLQGIKEKLFF.

The V and J genes are TRBV5-1 and TRBJ2-3, with a possible D match to TRBD2 (5 bases). The germline V gene encodes CDR1 SGHRS and CDR2 YFSETQ. The germline V and J ends were trimmed by 0 bases and 0 bases, with 8 bases remaining between them. The CDR3 runs to 15 residues. The CDR3 is CASSLGGLSTDTQYF. In nucleotides, the CDR3 is TGCGCCAGCAGCTTGGGAGGGCTTAGCACAGATACGCAGTATTTT.

On this clone itself: The identical CDR3 is also encoded by other nucleotide sequences in the sample. The rearrangement links TRBV10-3 to TRBJ2-1, with 8 bases aligning to TRBD2. The CDR3 extends over 12 amino acids. CDR1 is ENHRY and CDR2 is SYGVKD in the germline V gene. V lost 6 bases, J lost 8 bases, and 3 bases stayed unmatched. In nucleotides, the CDR3 is TGTGCCATCAGCGAGACTAGCGATGAGCAGTTCTTC. Its protein product is CAISETSDEQFF.

The rearrangement uses TRBV4-3 and TRBJ1-6, with D unclear. This CDR3 contains 16 residues. Looked up from germline, CDR1 is LGHNA and CDR2 is YSLEER. V was shortened by 4 bases and J by 5 bases, with 15 bases between the two germline ends. DNA of the CDR3: TGCGCCAGCAGCCGCACGACCGGCGGGGATAATTCACCCCTCCACTTT. Translating gives CASSRTTGGDNSPLHF.

The CDR3 sequence is CASSLEGGQTYEQYF. As DNA, the CDR3 is TGTGCCAGCAGCTTAGAAGGCGGCCAAACCTACGAGCAGTACTTC. This rearrangement joins TRBV11-2 to TRBJ2-7; unclear D gene. The length of the CDR3 is 15 residues. Germline V gene sequence: CDR1 SGHAT, CDR2 FQNNGV. V was cut by 0 bases and J by 2 bases, with 11 bases left in between.